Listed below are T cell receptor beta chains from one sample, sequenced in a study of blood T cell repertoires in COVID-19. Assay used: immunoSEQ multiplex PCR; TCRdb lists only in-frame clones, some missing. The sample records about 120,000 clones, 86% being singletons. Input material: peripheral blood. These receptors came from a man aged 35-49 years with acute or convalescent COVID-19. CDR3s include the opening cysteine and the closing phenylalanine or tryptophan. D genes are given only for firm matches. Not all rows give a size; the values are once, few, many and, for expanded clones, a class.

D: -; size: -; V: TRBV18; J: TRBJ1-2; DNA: TGTGCCAGCTCGCCCGTCAGGGATGGCTACACCTTC; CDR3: CASSPVRDGYTF
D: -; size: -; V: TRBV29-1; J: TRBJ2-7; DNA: TGCAGCGTTGGGCAGTACGAGCAGTACTTC; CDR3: CSVGQYEQYF
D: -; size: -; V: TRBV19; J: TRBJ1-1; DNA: TGTGCCAGTAAACACACCAGCACTGAAGCTTTCTTT; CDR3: CASKHTSTEAFF
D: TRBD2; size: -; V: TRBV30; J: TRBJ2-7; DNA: TGTGCCTGGAAGCGGGGTAGGGACGAGCAGTACTTC; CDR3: CAWKRGRDEQYF
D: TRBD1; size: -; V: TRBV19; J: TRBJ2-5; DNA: TGTGCCAGTAGTATAGGGGGACAGGGGCTCGGGGCCCAGTACTTC; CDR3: CASSIGGQGLGAQYF
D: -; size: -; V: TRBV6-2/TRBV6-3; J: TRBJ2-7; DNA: TGTGCCAGCAGTTACCGGGACACCTACGAGCAGTACTTC; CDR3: CASSYRDTYEQYF
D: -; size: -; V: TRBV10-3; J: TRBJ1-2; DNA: TGTGCCATCAGTGACTCATCGGCAGGGGTCTATGGCTACACCTTC; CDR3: CAISDSSAGVYGYTF
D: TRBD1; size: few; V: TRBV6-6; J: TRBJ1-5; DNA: TGTGCCAGCAGTCGACAGGGTAATCAGCCCCAGCATTTT; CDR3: CASSRQGNQPQHF
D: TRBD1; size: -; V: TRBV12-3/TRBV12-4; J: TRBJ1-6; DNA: TGTGCCAGCAGCCAGGGACAGGGTTCACCCCTCCACTTT; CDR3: CASSQGQGSPLHF
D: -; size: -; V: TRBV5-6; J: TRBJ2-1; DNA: TGTGCCAGCAGCTTGGGCAGAAAGTTCAATGAGCAGTTCTTC; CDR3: CASSLGRKFNEQFF
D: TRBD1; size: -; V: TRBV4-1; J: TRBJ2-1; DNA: TGCGCCAGCAGCCAAGAATCCGGGACAGGGGTAATTAATGAGCAGTTCTTC; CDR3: CASSQESGTGVINEQFF
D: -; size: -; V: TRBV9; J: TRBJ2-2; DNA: TGTGCCAGCAGCGCCTACACCGGGGAGCTGTTTTTT; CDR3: CASSAYTGELFF
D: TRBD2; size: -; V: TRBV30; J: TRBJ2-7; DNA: TGTGCCTGGAGTCGCCTGACTAGCGGGAGAGACGAGCAGTACTTC; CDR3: CAWSRLTSGRDEQYF
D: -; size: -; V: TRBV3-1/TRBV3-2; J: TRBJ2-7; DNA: TGTGCCAGCAGCCAAGGTGGGCAGGGTGGCGAGCAGTACTTC; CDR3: CASSQGGQGGEQYF
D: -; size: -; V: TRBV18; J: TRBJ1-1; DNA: TGTGCCAGCTCACCGTCCACAGTGAACACTGAAGCTTTCTTT; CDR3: CASSPSTVNTEAFF
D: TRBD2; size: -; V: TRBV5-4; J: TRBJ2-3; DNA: TGTGCCAGCAGCTTACGGACTAGCGGGAGTAAAGATACGCAGTATTTT; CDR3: CASSLRTSGSKDTQYF
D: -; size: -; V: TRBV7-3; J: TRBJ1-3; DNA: TGTGCCAGCAGCTTATCAGGGGCTGGAAACACCATATATTTT; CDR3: CASSLSGAGNTIYF
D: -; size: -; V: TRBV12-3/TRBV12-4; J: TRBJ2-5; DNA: TGTGCCAGCAGTCCCCAACTAGGGGGGACCCAGTACTTC; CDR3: CASSPQLGGTQYF
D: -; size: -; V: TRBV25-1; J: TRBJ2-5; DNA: TGTGCCAGCAGTCAAGCTAGCTGGCAAGAGACCCAGTACTTC; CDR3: CASSQASWQETQYF
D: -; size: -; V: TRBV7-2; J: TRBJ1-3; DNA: TGTGCCAGCAGCCCCCGCGGGGGCGGGGATGTAAACACCATATATTTT; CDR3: CASSPRGGGDVNTIYF
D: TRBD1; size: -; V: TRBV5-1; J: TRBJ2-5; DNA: TGCGCCAGCAGCCGGGCCCCCGGACAGGGCCGCCTAGAGACCCAGTACTTC; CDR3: CASSRAPGQGRLETQYF
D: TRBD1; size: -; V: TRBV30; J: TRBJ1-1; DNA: TGTGCCTGGAGTCCCTCGGACAGGAGGGTGAACACTGAAGCTTTCTTT; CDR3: CAWSPSDRRVNTEAFF
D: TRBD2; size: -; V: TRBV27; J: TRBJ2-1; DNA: TGTGCCAGCAGTCCCCCGGGGGGAGCGGGGGCCTACAATGAGCAGTTCTTC; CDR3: CASSPPGGAGAYNEQFF
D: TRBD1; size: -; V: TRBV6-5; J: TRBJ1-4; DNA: TGTGCCAGCAGTTACTCAGGACAGGGTGGAGAAAAACTGTTTTTT; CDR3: CASSYSGQGGEKLFF
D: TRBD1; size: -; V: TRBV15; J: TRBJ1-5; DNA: TGTGCCACCAGTCTGAGACCCGGGACAGAGAATCAGCCCCAGCATTTT; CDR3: CATSLRPGTENQPQHF